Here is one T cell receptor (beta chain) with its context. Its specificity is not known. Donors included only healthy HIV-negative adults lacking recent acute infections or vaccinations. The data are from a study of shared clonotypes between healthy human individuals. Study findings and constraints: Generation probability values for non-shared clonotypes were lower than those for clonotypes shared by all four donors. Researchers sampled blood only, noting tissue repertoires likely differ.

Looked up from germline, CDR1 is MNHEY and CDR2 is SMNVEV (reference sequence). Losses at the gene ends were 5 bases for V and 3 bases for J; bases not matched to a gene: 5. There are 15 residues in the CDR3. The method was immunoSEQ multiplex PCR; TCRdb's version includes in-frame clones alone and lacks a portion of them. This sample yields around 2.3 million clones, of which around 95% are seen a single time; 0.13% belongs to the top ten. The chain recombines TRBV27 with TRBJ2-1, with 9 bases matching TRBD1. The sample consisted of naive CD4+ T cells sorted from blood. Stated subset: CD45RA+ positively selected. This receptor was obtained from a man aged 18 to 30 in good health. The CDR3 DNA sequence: TGTGCCAGCAGTGCACAGGGGGCGATCTACAATGAGCAGTTCTTC. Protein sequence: CASSAQGAIYNEQFF.